The clone carrying this T cell receptor (beta chain) was picked up many times. Patients chosen for sequencing had shown CD8+CD57+ cell expansion by flow cytometry. The entry originates in a study of CD8+CD57+ T cells in acquired aplastic anemia. Profiling that covered TCR beta VDJ and CDR3 relied on genomic DNA as its template. TCRdb re-derived calls from the reads in MiXCR, one entry per CDR3 protein. The sample contains around 430,000 distinct CDR3 sequences, approximately 32% of which appear only once. The receptor's source is a human donor with aplastic anemia. The source material was sorted CD4+, CD8+, or CD8+CD57+ T cells (not recorded which) from PBMCs.

CDR3 coding DNA: TGCAGTGTTAGGCGGAGTAATCAGCCCCAGCATTTT. Residues: CSVRRSNQPQHF. The J gene is TRBJ1-5, the V gene TRBV20-1; D call uncertain. Trimming removed 7 bases from V and 4 bases from J, with 11 bases in between. Germline V lookup: CDR1 DFQATT, CDR2 SNEGSKA (reference sequence). The CDR3 sequence is 12 residues long.